The present T cell receptor beta chain was sequenced within a study of vaccination effects on CD4 cells after COVID-19. Overall study context: Sample collection from two convalescent patients occurred 16 days and one week before vaccination.

The CDR3 spans 13 residues. Per germline, CDR1 MRHNA and CDR2 SNTAGT. Trimming took off 6 bases at V and 5 bases at J, with 11 bases between the two ends. After expansion with viral peptide pools in the ViraFEST assay, antigen-specific CD4+ T cells were sequenced. Once cultured for nine to ten days, the cells underwent separation to obtain CD4+ T cells. It was between March and December 2020 that the person had a SARS-CoV-2 infection confirmed by PCR. Study findings and constraints: Marked clonal contraction was seen late after vaccination (in both infection- and vaccine-induced clones).

Remarks on this clone: Its antigen is as yet unknown.

Profiling relied on immunoSEQ multiplex PCR, and the TCRdb table lists in-frame clones only, not all of them. The sample shows about 36,000 clones, around two thirds of them seen only once. The gene calls are TRBV6-4 and TRBJ2-1; D ambiguous. Specimen: CD4+ T cells from PBMCs cultured with HCoV-NL63 spike peptides, collected before COVID-19 vaccination. This sequence originates from a human donor who had a prior SARS-CoV-2 infection. The CDR3 spells CASSRSLNNEQFF. As DNA, the CDR3 is TGTGCCAGCAGCCGATCATTAAACAATGAGCAGTTCTTC.